This T cell receptor beta chain appears in the sequencing data of a study of blood T cell repertoires in COVID-19. Germline trimming cut 0 bases from V and 0 bases from J; bases unmatched to any gene: 20. The germline CDR1 and CDR2 sequences are SGHRS and YFSETQ. CDR3 size: 22 residues. Some clones are missing from TCRdb's copy, which holds only in-frame ones; the method was immunoSEQ multiplex PCR. The sample gives around 140,000 clones, about four fifths of which show up once; approximately 3.8% is in the top ten. V usage is TRBV5-1 and J usage is TRBJ2-3; 9 nucleotides match TRBD2. The sample was peripheral blood. The receptor was derived from a woman aged 55-69 years with acute or convalescent COVID-19. DNA of the CDR3: TGCGCCAGCAGCTTGGGCCAAGGCGGTCTAGCGGGAAAGCCCCCTAGCACAGATACGCAGTATTTT. Residues: CASSLGQGGLAGKPPSTDTQYF. Full variable domain (remainder filled in from reference TRBV5-1 and TRBJ2-3): KAGVTQTPRYLIKTRGQQVTLSCSPISGHRSVSWYQQTPGQGLQFLFEYFSETQRNKGNFPGRFSGRQFSNSRSEMNVSTLELGDSALYLCASSLGQGGLAGKPPSTDTQYFGPGTRLTVL.